Listed here is a single T cell receptor (beta chain). In the naive CD8 group, cells lacked CD45RO and were positively selected for CCR7, so terminally differentiated effector memory CD45RA+ cells were left out. These data originate in a study of shared clonotypes between healthy human individuals. The CDR3 covers 15 residues. Trimming shortened V by 3 bases and J by 0 bases, and 10 bases separated the two germline ends. Germline CDR1 and CDR2: SGDLS and YYNGEE. Several immunoSEQ plates held equal portions of the genomic DNA taken from each subset. Original data processing: Junction-only sequences without quality scores came from ImmunoSEQ, so filtering differed. Generated by immunoSEQ multiplex PCR, the TCRdb table keeps only in-frame clones and is missing some. That table gives V, J and clone size, and the DNA gave D and trimming. The sample contains around 2.1 million clones, 93% of which appear only once.

This rearrangement joins TRBV9 to TRBJ2-4; D perhaps matches TRBD2 (6 bases). Sequenced material: naive CD8+ T cells from PBMCs. This sequence was found in a man between 18 and 35 years old in good health. Some clones in this sample may be carry-over from other donors' samples. The CDR3, as DNA: TGTGCCAGCAGCGAGGAGGGAGTAGCCAAAAACATTCAGTACTTC. Amino acid sequence: CASSEEGVAKNIQYF.